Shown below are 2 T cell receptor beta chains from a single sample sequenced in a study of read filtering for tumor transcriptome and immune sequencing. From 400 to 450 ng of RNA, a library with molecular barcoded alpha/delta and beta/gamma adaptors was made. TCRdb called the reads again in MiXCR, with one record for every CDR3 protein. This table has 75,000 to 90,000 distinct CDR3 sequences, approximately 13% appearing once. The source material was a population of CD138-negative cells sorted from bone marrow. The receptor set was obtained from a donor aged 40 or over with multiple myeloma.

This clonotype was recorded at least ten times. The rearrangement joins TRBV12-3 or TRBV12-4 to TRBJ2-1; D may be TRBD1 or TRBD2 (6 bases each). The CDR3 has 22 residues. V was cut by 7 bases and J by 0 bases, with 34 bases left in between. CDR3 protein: CASTPNDPTLGGHLTSYNEQFF. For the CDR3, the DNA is TGTGCCAGCACTCCAAACGACCCTACCCTGGGGGGACACCTAACCTCCTACAATGAGCAGTTCTTC.

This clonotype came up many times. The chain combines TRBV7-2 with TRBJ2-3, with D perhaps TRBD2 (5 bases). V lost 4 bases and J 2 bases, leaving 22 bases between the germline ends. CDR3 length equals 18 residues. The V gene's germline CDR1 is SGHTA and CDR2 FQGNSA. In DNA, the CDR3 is TGTGCCAGCAGCTCTCCTTCCTGGTGGGAGAGGTTCACAGATACGCAGTATTTT. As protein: CASSSPSWWERFTDTQYF.